These T cell receptor beta chains were read from a single sample in a study of blood T cell repertoires in COVID-19. The table came from immunoSEQ multiplex PCR; TCRdb's copy has only in-frame clones and leaves some out. This table has 200,000 or so clones, about 88% appearing once. The sequenced sample consisted of peripheral blood. Receptor source: a man aged 55 to 70 with acute or convalescent COVID-19. CDR3s include the opening cysteine and the closing phenylalanine or tryptophan. The D gene is left open where the match is weak.

TRBD2 TRBJ2-3 TRBV7-2 CASSPYSVGLAGSTDTQYF
TRBD1 TRBJ1-2 TRBV19 CASSMGTDSYYGYTF
- TRBJ1-4 TRBV19 CASSLRGRITTNEKLFF
TRBD2 TRBJ2-5 TRBV6-2/TRBV6-3 CASSPGRTSLMETQYF
TRBD1 TRBJ1-5 TRBV27 CASSSPGTGGPNQPQHF
TRBD1 TRBJ2-1 TRBV5-1 CASSFGDRGYNEQFF
- TRBJ2-7 TRBV13 CASSLEGQGSYEQYF
TRBD1 TRBJ2-6 TRBV18 CASQLDRGFSGANVLTF
- TRBJ1-2 TRBV7-2 CASSLVHNRDNISPGGYTF
- TRBJ1-6 TRBV5-1 CASSLERESPLHF
TRBD1 TRBJ2-5 TRBV10-3 CAISPQGAGETQYF
- TRBJ2-6 TRBV6-5 CASRASPDWANVLTF
TRBD1 TRBJ1-6 TRBV20-1 CSASTLGTGGNSPLHF
TRBD1 TRBJ2-2 TRBV7-6 CASSQNSEGAQNTGELFF
TRBD2 TRBJ2-1 TRBV5-6 CASSSTRTSGGPSYNEQFF
- TRBJ2-3 TRBV27 CASSPGRRGRTDTQYF
- TRBJ2-1 TRBV5-4 CASSLGGGFSYNEQFF
- TRBJ1-2 TRBV20-1 CSARGQHGYTF
- TRBJ2-1 TRBV27 CASMGLAGRSSYNEQFF
- TRBJ1-6 TRBV12-3/TRBV12-4 CASITGIGSPLHF
- TRBJ2-6 TRBV10-3 CAISATGSGANVLTF
- TRBJ1-4 TRBV4-1 CASSQDRTGGSTNEKLFF
- TRBJ1-4 TRBV6-5 CASSLRGINEKLFF
- TRBJ1-4 TRBV9 CASSVVRWSATNEKLFF
TRBD1 TRBJ1-6 TRBV2 CASRPGQGNSPLHF
- TRBJ2-1 TRBV18 CASSPTTVVGEQFF
TRBD2 TRBJ2-2 TRBV19 CASSIGGGAGELFF